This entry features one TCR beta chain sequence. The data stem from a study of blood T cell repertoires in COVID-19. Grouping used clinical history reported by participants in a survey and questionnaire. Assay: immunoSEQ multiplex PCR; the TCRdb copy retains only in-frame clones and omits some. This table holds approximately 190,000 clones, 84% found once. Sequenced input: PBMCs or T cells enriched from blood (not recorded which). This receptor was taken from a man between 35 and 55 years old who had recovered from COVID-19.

CDR3 sequence reads: CASSFGTLAIAPEAFF. The CDR3 DNA sequence: TGTGCCAGCAGCTTCGGGACTCTCGCCATCGCCCCTGAAGCTTTCTTT. The chain is built from TRBV13 and TRBJ1-1; TRBD1 is a possible D gene (5 bases). This CDR3 has 16 residues. Trimming took 3 bases from V and 6 from J, leaving 20 bases between them. Germline loops: CDR1 PRHDT, CDR2 FYEKMQ (reference sequence).